The clone carrying this TCR beta chain was counted many times. As yet, its antigen is unknown. The CDR3 sequence is 13 residues long. V shed 2 bases and J shed 5 bases, with 9 bases lying between them. The germline CDR1 and CDR2 sequences are MNHEY and SVGAGI. This sample is drawn from a study of T cells after posttransplantation cyclophosphamide. Broader study findings: Recipient CMV seropositivity and CMV reactivation strongly tracked TRB clonality.

Clones were sequenced by immunoSEQ multiplex PCR, and TCRdb holds only the in-frame ones, with some missing. This sample has tens of thousands of clones, each found more than once. The sequenced sample was PBMCs. The V call is TRBV6-5, the J call TRBJ1-1; tentatively, D is TRBD1 (5 bases). The sequence derives from a man in his forties or fifties in good health, CMV-negative, and a related stem cell transplant donor. CDR3 nucleotide sequence: TGTGCCAGCAGTTACGTGGGGGGTACTGAAGCTTTCTTT. Its translation: CASSYVGGTEAFF.